The next 21 T cell receptor beta chains were all read from a single sample in a study of blood T cell repertoires in COVID-19. The method was immunoSEQ multiplex PCR; TCRdb's version includes in-frame clones alone and lacks a portion of them. The sample includes roughly 260,000 clones, around 87% of them seen just once. The sample was peripheral blood. These receptors were taken from a woman aged 45 to 65 with acute or convalescent COVID-19.

V gene TRBV6-5 combines with J gene TRBJ2-7, with D perhaps TRBD1 (5 bases). The CDR3 has 13 residues. CDR1 is MNHEY, CDR2 SVGAGI, per germline. V dropped 8 bases and J dropped 3 bases, with 14 bases sitting between them. The CDR3 bases are TGTGCCAGCCGAGAAACAGGTAACTACGAGCAGTACTTC. Protein product: CASRETGNYEQYF.

V and J are TRBV9 and TRBJ2-5; TRBD1 might be the D (7 bases). CDR1 and CDR2 (germline): SGDLS, YYNGEE. Trimming pared 0 bases from V and 0 bases from J, leaving 15 bases between. This CDR3 spans 17 amino acids. This chain's CDR3 is CASSVEGAGKYQETQYF. The CDR3 DNA reads as TGTGCCAGCAGCGTAGAGGGGGCGGGAAAGTACCAAGAGACCCAGTACTTC.

The chain combines TRBV11-2 with TRBJ2-2; perhaps TRBD1 as D (6 bases). This CDR3 is 15 amino acids long. The germline gives CDR1 SGHAT, CDR2 FQNNGV. V lost 2 bases, J lost 6 bases, and 13 bases lay in between. The CDR3 nucleotides are TGTGCCAGCAGCTTACAGGGGAAAGGTGCCGGGGAGCTGTTTTTT. It translates to CASSLQGKGAGELFF. Combining the CDR3 with reference TRBV11-2 and TRBJ2-2 gives the whole variable domain EAGVAQSPRYKIIEKRQSVAFWCNPISGHATLYWYQQILGQGPKLLIQFQNNGVVDDSQLPKDRFSAERLKGVDSTLKIQPAKLEDSAVYLCASSLQGKGAGELFFGEGSRLTVL.

This chain joins TRBV18 and TRBJ1-2; TRBD1 matches at 7 bases. Germline loops: CDR1 KGHSH, CDR2 LQKENI. The CDR3 extends over 15 amino acids. V trimming: 2 bases; J trimming: 5 bases; junction bases outside the gene matches: 8. CDR3 in amino acids: CASSPSGNRGYGYTF. The CDR3 DNA follows: TGTGCCAGCTCACCATCCGGGAACAGGGGTTATGGCTACACCTTC. Drawing the rest from reference TRBV18 and TRBJ1-2, the complete variable domain is NAGVMQNPRHLVRRRGQEARLRCSPMKGHSHVYWYRQLPEEGLKFMVYLQKENIIDESGMPKERFSAEFPKEGPSILRIQQVVRGDSAAYFCASSPSGNRGYGYTFGSGTRLTVV.

This chain connects TRBV5-1 to TRBJ1-1, with D hard to call. The CDR3 length is 14 residues. The V end was cut by 1 base, the J end by 1 base, with 8 bases between. Germline V gene lookup returns CDR1 SGHRS and CDR2 YFSETQ. The CDR3 DNA sequence: TGCGCCAGCAGCTTGAATGTAGCGAACACTGAAGCTTTCTTT. Residues: CASSLNVANTEAFF.

This chain uses TRBV7-9 with TRBJ2-3; 10 positions agree with TRBD2. Per the germline V gene, CDR1 is SEHNR and CDR2 is FQNEAQ (reference sequence). With 2 bases clipped from V and 6 bases from J, the junction kept 8 bases outside the gene matches. The CDR3 runs 16 residues. CDR3 residues: CASSLRPSGSFDTQYF. As DNA, the CDR3 is TGTGCCAGCAGCTTACGTCCTAGCGGGAGTTTCGATACGCAGTATTTT.

The chain joins TRBV7-9 to TRBJ2-1; no reliable D call. CDR1 is SEHNR and CDR2 is FQNEAQ in the germline V gene (reference sequence). The CDR3 is 14 residues long. Trimming took 0 bases from V and 4 from J, leaving 7 bases between them. CDR3 nucleotides: TGTGCCAGCAGCTTAGCGGGCCCTTACAATGAGCAGTTCTTC. Amino acids: CASSLAGPYNEQFF.

The chain links TRBV11-2 to TRBJ1-6; 8 bases are a match to TRBD1. The CDR3 extends over 13 amino acids. V shed 4 bases, J shed 7 bases, and the junction held 0 bases outside the gene matches. Germline CDR1 reads SGHAT; CDR2 reads FQNNGV. CDR3 bases: TGTGCCAGCAGCTCAGGGGGCAATTCACCCCTCCACTTT. This gives the protein CASSSGGNSPLHF. The whole variable domain, remainder taken from reference TRBV11-2 and TRBJ1-6, is EAGVAQSPRYKIIEKRQSVAFWCNPISGHATLYWYQQILGQGPKLLIQFQNNGVVDDSQLPKDRFSAERLKGVDSTLKIQPAKLEDSAVYLCASSSGGNSPLHFGNGTRLTVT.

The chain carries TRBV30 and TRBJ1-5; D is possibly TRBD1 (6 bases). CDR1 is GTSNPN, CDR2 SVGIG, per germline (reference sequence). The CDR3 has 14 amino acids. Trimming left V 5 bases short and J 0 bases short, with 11 bases between. Here the CDR3 DNA reads TGTGCCTGGGGAGACAGGTCTAGCAATCAGCCCCAGCATTTT. Its protein is CAWGDRSSNQPQHF.

Written as DNA, the CDR3 is TGTGCCAGCACCTCGAACACTGAAGCTTTCTTT. Translation: CASTSNTEAFF. This chain joins TRBV27 and TRBJ1-1; the D is unclear. V dropped 7 bases and J dropped 1 base, with 4 bases sitting between them. Per germline, CDR1 MNHEY and CDR2 SMNVEV (reference sequence). This CDR3 is built from 11 residues.

The chain recombines TRBV6-5 with TRBJ1-4; D is ambiguous. The V end lost 8 bases, the J end lost 0 bases, and 7 bases lay between the germline ends. This CDR3 spans 13 amino acids. CDR1 MNHEY and CDR2 SVGAGI come from the germline V gene. The DNA of the CDR3 is TGTGCCAGCTCGGGGACAACTAATGAAAAACTGTTTTTT. This gives the protein CASSGTTNEKLFF.

This clone was counted a few times. The rearrangement uses TRBV6-5 and TRBJ2-5; TRBD2 matches 11 bases. The junction had 3 bases not matched to a gene; V was cut back by 5 bases and J by 4 bases. Germline CDR1 MNHEY, CDR2 SVGAGI. The CDR3 runs 14 residues. The CDR3 spells CASSPTSGRETQYF. CDR3 in DNA: TGTGCCAGCAGTCCCACTAGCGGGAGAGAGACCCAGTACTTC.

The gene calls are TRBV30 and TRBJ2-7, with 8 positions matching TRBD1. V gave up 4 bases and J gave up 4 bases; unmatched junction bases: 15. This CDR3 is built from 16 residues. The germline V gene encodes CDR1 GTSNPN and CDR2 SVGIG (reference sequence). This CDR3 is CAWNPKRQGARYEQYF. The CDR3, as DNA: TGTGCCTGGAATCCGAAGCGTCAGGGGGCTAGGTACGAGCAGTACTTC.

V gene TRBV28 combines with J gene TRBJ1-2, with no clear D. V lost 6 bases and J 8 bases, leaving 19 bases between the germline ends. The germline gives CDR1 MDHEN, CDR2 SYDVKM. The CDR3 runs to 14 residues. The CDR3: CASRPADRARGYTF. The DNA of the CDR3 is TGTGCCAGCAGACCTGCCGACCGCGCCAGGGGCTACACCTTC.

This clone occurred a few times. V and J are TRBV9 and TRBJ2-7, with 12 bases that match TRBD2. V was clipped by 2 bases and J by 3 bases; unmatched bases: 3. The CDR3 runs 15 residues. CDR1 is SGDLS and CDR2 is YYNGEE in the germline V gene. The CDR3 protein is CASSVLGLAGYEQYF. CDR3 coding DNA: TGTGCCAGCAGCGTCTTGGGACTAGCGGGCTACGAGCAGTACTTC.

This chain uses TRBV7-2 with TRBJ2-1, with 7 positions matching TRBD1. The CDR3 length is 15 residues. Trimming cost V 5 bases and J 6 bases; bases outside gene matches: 10. Germline CDR1 SGHTA, CDR2 FQGNSA. DNA for the CDR3: TGTGCCAGCAGCCCCCAGGACAGGTTTGGCAATGAGCAGTTCTTC. Protein product: CASSPQDRFGNEQFF.

The chain joins TRBV19 to TRBJ2-1; D might be TRBD2 (7 bases). V was pared by 5 bases and J by 16 bases, with 24 bases between. The CDR3 loop spans 14 amino acids. In germline, CDR1 is LNHDA, CDR2 SQIVND (reference sequence). CDR3 sequence: CASSLASRGAPIFF. DNA of the CDR3: TGTGCCAGTAGTCTAGCCTCCCGGGGGGCCCCAATCTTCTTC. Full variable domain (outside the CDR3, taken from reference TRBV19 and TRBJ2-1): DGGITQSPKYLFRKEGQNVTLSCEQNLNHDAMYWYRQDPGQGLRLIYYSQIVNDFQKGDIAEGYSVSREKKESFPLTVTSAQKNPTAFYLCASSLASRGAPIFFGPGTRLTVL.

The V gene is TRBV2, the J gene TRBJ2-3; TRBD1 aligns across 9 bases. The germline gives CDR1 SNHLY, CDR2 FYNNEI. There are 15 residues in the CDR3. V trimming: 4 bases; J trimming: 5 bases; junction bases outside the gene matches: 7. This chain's CDR3 is CASSAGQGSRDTQYF. The CDR3 DNA reads as TGTGCCAGCAGTGCAGGACAGGGGTCAAGAGATACGCAGTATTTT.

J is TRBJ2-7 and V is TRBV28; 10 bases map to TRBD2. The CDR3 spans 14 residues. Germline CDR1 and CDR2: MDHEN and SYDVKM. The V and J ends lost 5 bases and 4 bases, in that order; junction bases with no gene match: 5. The CDR3 loop is CASSLSGRSYEQYF. CDR3 DNA: TGTGCCAGCAGTCTTAGCGGGAGGAGTTACGAGCAGTACTTC.

The chain recombines TRBV30 with TRBJ1-1, with 8 bases fitting TRBD1. Germline lookup yields CDR1 GTSNPN and CDR2 SVGIG (reference sequence). The CDR3 length is 15 residues. The junction had 12 bases not matched to a gene; V was cut back by 4 bases and J by 5 bases. CDR3 DNA sequence: TGTGCCTGGAATTTTTTTGGCAGGGGGCGAACTGAAGCTTTCTTT. The encoded protein is CAWNFFGRGRTEAFF.

V is TRBV28 and J is TRBJ1-1, with 8 bases matching TRBD1. V was clipped by 1 base and J by 4 bases; unmatched bases: 8. Germline V gives CDR1 MDHEN, CDR2 SYDVKM. CDR3 length equals 16 residues. Written as DNA, the CDR3 is TGTGCCAGCAGTTTATATCAGGGGGCGACGGGCACTGAAGCTTTCTTT. Its protein is CASSLYQGATGTEAFF.